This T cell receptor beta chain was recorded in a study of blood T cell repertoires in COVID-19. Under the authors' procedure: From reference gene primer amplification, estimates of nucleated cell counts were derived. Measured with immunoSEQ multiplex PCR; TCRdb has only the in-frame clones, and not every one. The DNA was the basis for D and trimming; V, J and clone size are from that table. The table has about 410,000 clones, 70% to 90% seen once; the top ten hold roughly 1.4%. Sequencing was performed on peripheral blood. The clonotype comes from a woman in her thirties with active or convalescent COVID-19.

In DNA, the CDR3 is TGTGCCAGCAGTGAAGTGCTAGCGGGGAGATTTTACGAGCAGTACTTC. This codes for CASSEVLAGRFYEQYF. V and J are TRBV6-1 and TRBJ2-7; TRBD2 agrees at 9 bases. Germline CDR1 is MNHNS and CDR2 is SASEGT. The V gene end was trimmed by 1 base and the J gene end by 4 bases; junction bases not matched to a gene: 8. This CDR3 is 16 amino acids long.